This section outlines one T cell receptor (beta chain) sequence together with its context. Its specific antigen is unknown. The input lacks base qualities; no much larger clone sits a single base away. V loses 4 bases, J loses 6 bases, and the germline ends lie 12 bases apart. Sequences LNHDA (CDR1) and SQIVND (CDR2) are obtained from the germline V gene (reference sequence). The CDR3, cysteine through phenylalanine, is 14 amino acids long. Of all the DNA, just the CDR3 is kept, 42 bases in frame from base 1. This sample was taken from a study of cytomegalovirus exposure and HLA in healthy donors (TCRdb year 2017). Regarding the complete study: An earlier analysis of approximately 550 of the donors reported more than 250 Gb of sequence data and more than 90 million unique TCR beta sequences from around 200 million T cells. About 300 gigabases of sequencing data and approximately 93 million unique TCR sequences were included in an early release covering over 600 HLA-typed donors. The genetic ancestry cluster associated with self-reported Caucasian donors included over 65% of the 300 to 450 genotyped donors. The study aimed to test whether cataloging public T cell receptors could reveal signatures of past pathogen exposure. The study used immunosequencing to profile the T cell repertoires of approximately 690 subjects and linked those repertoires to cytomegalovirus serostatus. Along with the roughly 710-subject first cohort, a separate validation cohort of over 90 different subjects was used. To predict cytomegalovirus infection status, the study brought together high-throughput TCR immunosequencing, statistical association of individual TCRs with disease status, and machine learning. In a later analysis, previously published TCR beta repertoires from 670 or so donors were re-analyzed and high-resolution HLA genotyping was added so that TCR occurrence patterns could be studied. In the later analysis, no new phenotypic data were used to find candidate immune exposures; instead, reliance was placed on TCR beta sequences and their occurrence across donors. An earlier analysis of 587 of the donors used high-throughput TCR beta sequencing to judge whether each TCR beta V gene segment behaved as functional or pseudogenic. Donor age, sex, ethnicity and CMV serostatus were compiled together with the repertoire data. A later genetic analysis took genome-wide SNP genotypes for 398 of the 666 donors and used that subset as a discovery cohort. Every discovery cohort repertoire had been produced on one sequencing platform. Class I and class II HLA loci were covered by the typing at four-digit resolution. The number of donors typed differed by locus, with roughly 620-640 for A, B, C, DRB1 and DQB1, around 500 for DQA1, over 600 for DPA1, and around 450 for DPB1. Several DR-DQ haplotypes were handled as single units for association and clustering, since linkage in the cohort was strong. On average, about 200,000 unique TCR beta nucleotide sequences were sequenced per donor among a few hundred genotyped donors of the cohort, with approximately 18% of those sequences being non-productive.

The protocol used for the library was the immunoSEQ multiplex PCR assay. A mixture of 60 forward primers for TCR Vbeta segments and 13 reverse primers for TCR Jbeta segments was used in the multiplex PCR. A multiplex PCR assay on genomic DNA amplified the CDR3 region of rearranged TCR beta genes. Amplified TCR beta libraries were sequenced as 87-base-pair reads on the Illumina HiSeq System. The paper's data handling went like this. Across the 666 repertoires, a later analysis counted 80 million or so unique TCR beta chains, 9.5 million to 13 million of which were shared by at least two donors. To remove PCR and sequencing errors, raw reads were error-corrected and collapsed into unique sequences using a nearest-neighbor algorithm that merged closely related sequences. CDR3 sequences were aligned to IMGT reference sequences to assign V, D and J gene segments. For a sequence to be retained, a match of at least six nucleotides was required to both a V gene segment and a J gene segment. A rearrangement was called productive if the CDR3 had no stop codons and remained in frame with V and J, and every other rearrangement was called non-productive. CDR3 was defined by IMGT convention, running from the second conserved V-encoded cysteine to the conserved J-encoded phenylalanine. Sequences without an unambiguous match to a single V gene segment were excluded from the earlier analysis of about 640 of the donors. In an earlier analysis of 587 of the donors, a V segment was called functional when productive rearrangements were above 56.7%, and segregating when the standard deviation between donors exceeded 5%. A statistical classification framework was built for diagnosing cytomegalovirus status from the catalog of TCR beta chain sequences. In a later analysis, TCR nucleotide sequences were compared against IMGT/GENE-DB human TR gene sequences so that V and J genes could be assigned. A later analysis assigned CDR3 sequences and most-parsimonious VDJ recombination scenarios with the TCRdist pipeline. A later analysis defined each TCR beta chain by its CDR3 amino acid sequence plus V-gene family, and excluded reads lacking a unique V-gene family. To address suspected cross-contamination and a sequencing artifact, a later analysis removed roughly 640 highly shared, low-generation-probability nucleotide sequences. For each public chain, a later analysis derived a clonal expansion index from normalized ranks of inferred template counts within each repertoire. A later analysis computed generation probabilities with a VDJ recombination model fitted to out-of-frame rearrangements, and checked the results against IGoR. A later analysis scored TCR-TCR, TCR-HLA and TCR-CMV co-occurrence with hypergeometric tests, applying a repertoire-size bias correction to TCR pairs. A later analysis estimated false discovery rates by permuting HLA or CMV assignments 20 times. In a later analysis, co-occurring TCRs were grouped using DBSCAN, with TCRdist sequence similarity added in when clustering inside HLA-allele-positive subsets. Repertoires with fewer than 30,000 or more than 120,000 public chains, plus five repertoires with anomalous nucleotide sharing, were excluded from co-occurrence clustering. This immuneACCESS table, as held by TCRdb, lists in-frame sequences with V and J called but not all clones. Of the missing ones, under half trace to an unresolved V gene in checked studies; the others have no known cause. From that table come the V and J calls and clone size; the DNA was used to work out D and trimming. For this sample there are 85,000 to 90,000 clones; roughly 80% appear just once. The top ten clonotypes cover over 9% of the sample.

The cohort consisted of 650 to 700 healthy bone marrow donors. At the time of sampling, every cohort member was nominally healthy, though immune exposures that went unrecorded were likely present. The donor was CMV seropositive and belonged to the group of 250 to 350 seropositive cohort members. Each donor provided a peripheral blood sample, and peripheral blood mononuclear cells were used for TCR beta sequencing. Genomic DNA was extracted from the blood cell samples with the Qiagen DNeasy Blood Extraction Kit. Findings and caveats that apply to the study as a whole: In an earlier analysis of 587 of the donors, most TCR beta V segments appeared in productive rearrangements about 87% or about 30% of the time, broadly matching IMGT annotations. The authors suggested that the approach could potentially be extended to other disease states and immunological phenotypes. A total of 150 or so TCR beta chains were listed by the study as associated with cytomegalovirus. The cohort was sequenced for TCR beta chains only, and without alpha or paired-chain data the features that could be detected were limited. Some IMGT-functional V segments, including TRBV6-2 and TRBV6-3, could not be distinguished by the 87-base-pair reads and were therefore excluded. Because some donors lacked HLA typing at each locus, the association tests relied only on the typed subset. The sequencing pipeline was judged likely to have produced a cluster of highly shared sequence variants as a technical artifact. Assigning TCR associations to individual alleles was difficult when HLA alleles, especially DR and DQ, strongly co-occurred. The presence/absence analyses assumed that sequencing depth was roughly uniform across donors, and that assumption may not be true. In a later genetic analysis, a missense DCLRE1C variant was associated with V-gene and J-gene trimming of TCR beta chains, and the association was replicated in an independent cohort. Compared with the approximately 720-donor mean, donors in an Asian-associated ancestry cluster had fewer N-insertions in productive TCRs, according to a later genetic analysis. The only immune exposure information available for the cohort was CMV serostatus. The classifier was reported to diagnose cytomegalovirus status with high specificity and sensitivity in both the original cohort and the validation cohort. Linkage disequilibrium might explain the correlated functional status among segregating V segments, but an unknown experimental factor could not be excluded. In a later analysis, HLA-associated TCR beta chains showed more clonal expansion and lower generation probabilities than non-associated chains that were equally common. In a later analysis, TCR association rates were found to vary across HLA loci, with the most associated TCRs seen for DRB1 alleles and the fewest for HLA-C alleles. A further reported finding was that TCR beta sequences accurately predicted the HLA-A and HLA-B alleles for most subjects in the first cohort. Several of the top co-occurrence clusters appeared to be linked to parvovirus B19, influenza, CMV and Epstein-Barr virus, according to a later analysis. In vitro tests confirmed that a few of the cytomegalovirus-associated TCR beta chains recognize cytomegalovirus antigens. Most CMV-associated TCR beta chains appeared to be HLA-restricted in a later analysis, and the HLA associations seemed to be driven largely by CMV exposure. Because counts were too low, seventeen rarely observed V segments, including chromosome 9 orphons, were left out of the earlier analysis of 587 of the donors. Across donors, most TCR sequences were observed very rarely, whereas some public TCRs were present in many individuals. Specific HLA alleles were associated with over 15,000 TCR beta sequences at a false discovery rate of 0.05 in a later analysis.

Sequencing was done on a sample of PBMCs. Here the chain combines TRBV19 and TRBJ2-2; the D gene is perhaps TRBD2, on 5 matching bases. The TCR was taken from a man aged 30-40 years in good health and CMV-seropositive. The CDR3 protein sequence reads: CASSTRTGPGELFF. The DNA is TGTGCCAGTAGTACCCGGACTGGGCCCGGGGAGCTGTTTTTT.